This entry features one T cell receptor beta chain sequence. No cognate antigen has been identified for it. There are no base qualities to consult, and no much larger clone falls within one base. Each PCR received spiked-in synthetic TCR analog templates so that absolute template abundance could be estimated from read counts. Using the immunoSEQ assay, TCRbeta CDR3 regions were amplified from genomic DNA with bias-controlled V and J gene primers. Sequencing of rearranged TCRbeta segments was performed at approximately 20X coverage. The authors' analysis ran thus. Sequencing errors were corrected by clustering, and CDR3s were annotated against IMGT so that V, D and J genes could be assigned. Only productive TCRbeta rearrangements were used in downstream analyses, excluding out-of-frame or stop-codon sequences. Clonality was calculated as one minus the Shannon entropy normalized by the log of the number of unique productive sequences. Fisher's exact test with Benjamini-Hochberg correction, using a cutoff of adjusted p below 0.01, was how clones that differed between time points or between blood and tumor were identified. Sourced from immuneACCESS, this table was stored by TCRdb with only in-frame sequences that have V and J called. A share of the clones is absent; for the studies checked, an unresolved V gene accounts for under half, and the remainder has no known explanation. V and J calls plus clone size are reproduced from that table; the DNA served to infer D and trimming. The sample data list about 49,000 clones, and about 85% of these were observed just once. Jointly, the top ten make up 7.6% of the sample.

The source of the sample is a study of PD-L1 blockade in urothelial cancer (dated by TCRdb to 2016 to 2017). With respect to the entire study: Every patient began therapy at some point between 2013 and 2015 and was given atezolizumab 1,200 mg intravenously every 3 weeks. Twenty-five of 29 patients were males with bladder-origin urothelial cancer, and about 65% of the roughly 30 reported a prior smoking history. An ECOG performance status of 0 or 1 was recorded for the patients, and 0 to 3 prior chemotherapy regimens had been received by the patients. Blood samples were analyzed at two time points: 3 weeks after treatment start (second dose) and 6 weeks after treatment start. A median of 141,255 T cells and tens of thousands of unique TCRs was obtained from blood samples, and a median clonality of roughly 0.08 was observed. The study was an exploratory multi-omic analysis of somatic, immune and clinical correlates of response to PD-L1 blockade with atezolizumab in urothelial cancer. Pretreatment tumor samples, along with matched peripheral blood serially collected before and after atezolizumab treatment, were subjected to TCR sequencing. Durable clinical benefit meant progression-free survival longer than 6 months, and TCR features were also tested against progression-free and overall survival. In the same patients who had TCR sequencing, pretreatment tumors also underwent whole exome sequencing and RNA sequencing. Nine patients achieved durable clinical benefit and about 19 did not. Twenty-nine patients had pretreatment blood TCR-seq, some 25 had at least one posttreatment blood collection, and some 25 had tumor TCR-seq.

Overall results and qualifications from the work: Because the sample size was small (n ≈ 30) and many exploratory analyses were performed, the results are intended to be hypothesis-generating. Improved progression-free and overall survival was found to be associated with pretreatment peripheral blood TCR clonality below the median. Patients with durable benefit showed greater expansion of tumor-associated TCR clones in peripheral blood 3 weeks after starting treatment (n ≈ 20, p = 0.022).

A cohort of roughly 30 patients with locally advanced or metastatic urothelial carcinoma, treated at Memorial Sloan Kettering on a trial protocol, was included. Peripheral blood mononuclear cells were collected pretreatment and during treatment, with between 1 and 8 total time points per patient. The Qiagen DNeasy Blood extraction kit was used to purify genomic DNA from total PBMCs and from tumor samples. PBMCs were collected pretreatment and during treatment and were isolated and stored as previously described. The CDR3, cysteine through phenylalanine, is 16 amino acids long. The entry retains the CDR3 DNA only, 48 bases that are in frame from base 1. Here V drops 7 bases and J drops 6 bases, and the junction holds 11 bases not matched to any gene. The CDR1 and CDR2 encoded by the germline V gene (reference sequence) are LNHDA and SQIVND.

The chain links TRBV19 with TRBJ1-5, with 11 middle bases fitting TRBD1. The sequence came from a man aged 55 to 69 with urothelial cancer. Sample: PBMCs, taken around atezolizumab (anti-PD-L1) treatment. The sequenced DNA: TGTGCCAGTAAAAAGGGGGACAGGGGGACAAGTCAGCCCCAGCATTTT. Its translation is CASKKGDRGTSQPQHF.